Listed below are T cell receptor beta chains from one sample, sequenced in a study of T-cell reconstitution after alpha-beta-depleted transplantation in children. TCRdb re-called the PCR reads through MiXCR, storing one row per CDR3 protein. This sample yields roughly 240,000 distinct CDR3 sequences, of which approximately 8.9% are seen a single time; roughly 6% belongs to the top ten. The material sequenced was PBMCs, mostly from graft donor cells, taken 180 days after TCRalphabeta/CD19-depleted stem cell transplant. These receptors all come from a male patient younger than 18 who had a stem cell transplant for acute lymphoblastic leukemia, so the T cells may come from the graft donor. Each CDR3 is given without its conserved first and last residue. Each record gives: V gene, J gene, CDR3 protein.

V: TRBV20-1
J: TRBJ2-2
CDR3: SARDRRLANTGELF

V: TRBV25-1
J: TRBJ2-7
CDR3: ASNRDGIYEQY

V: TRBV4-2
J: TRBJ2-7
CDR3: ASSQGLHYEQY

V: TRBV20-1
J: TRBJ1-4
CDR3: SAWTGTTTNEKLF

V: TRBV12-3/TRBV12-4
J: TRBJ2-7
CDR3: ASSVGTPSYEQY

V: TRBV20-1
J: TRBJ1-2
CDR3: SARVRGMKNGYT

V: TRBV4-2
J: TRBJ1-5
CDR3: ASSQDRGPLAQPQH

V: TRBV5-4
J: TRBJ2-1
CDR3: ASSSAGLSNEQF

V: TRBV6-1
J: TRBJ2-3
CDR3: ASSTQGISAGGDTQY

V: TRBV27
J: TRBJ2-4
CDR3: ASSYIAGGPAKNIQY

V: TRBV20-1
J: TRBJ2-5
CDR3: SALRGEETQY

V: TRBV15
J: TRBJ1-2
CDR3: ATSRDRRENYGYT

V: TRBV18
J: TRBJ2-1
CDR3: ASSLLSGGPYNEQF

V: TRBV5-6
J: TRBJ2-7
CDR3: AISPGLYEQY

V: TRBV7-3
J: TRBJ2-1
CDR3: ASSPDSGRGNEQF

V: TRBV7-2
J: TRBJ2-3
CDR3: ASSRTAGGTDTQY

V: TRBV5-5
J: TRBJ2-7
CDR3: ASSLNRRSRNEQY

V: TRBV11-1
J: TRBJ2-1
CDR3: ASGAAHVWRGNYNEQF

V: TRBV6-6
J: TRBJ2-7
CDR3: ASSRGQAYEQY

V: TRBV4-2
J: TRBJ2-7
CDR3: ASSQDVAASSYEQY

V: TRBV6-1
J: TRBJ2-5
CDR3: ASSVIPGGRETQY

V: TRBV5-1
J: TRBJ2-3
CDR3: ASSLGDRVPDTQY

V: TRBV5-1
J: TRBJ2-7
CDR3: ASSFMPGGGYEQY

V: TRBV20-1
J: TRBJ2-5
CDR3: SASAGMGETQY

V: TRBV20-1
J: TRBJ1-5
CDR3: SSSSGTYQPQH

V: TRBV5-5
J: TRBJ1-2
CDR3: ASSLSRAGLVWGYT

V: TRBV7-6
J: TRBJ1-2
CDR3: ASSLRQDANYGYT

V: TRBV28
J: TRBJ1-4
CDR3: ASSLFGQGEKLF

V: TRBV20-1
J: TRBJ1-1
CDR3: SAPSTGWEAF

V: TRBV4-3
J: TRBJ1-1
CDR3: ASSQGTFLGGTEAF

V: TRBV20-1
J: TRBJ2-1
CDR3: SARPGQGPNEQF

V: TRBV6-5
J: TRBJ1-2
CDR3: ASSSRTGSGYT

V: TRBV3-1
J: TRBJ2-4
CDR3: ASSPVLGDIQY

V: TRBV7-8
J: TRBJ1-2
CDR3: ASSLGVTGLSGYT

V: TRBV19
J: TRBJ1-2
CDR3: ASSIPLDSRGYT

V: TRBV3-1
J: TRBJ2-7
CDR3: ASSQRSGRKHEQY

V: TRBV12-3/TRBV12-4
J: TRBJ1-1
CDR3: ASSLGTRGNTEAF

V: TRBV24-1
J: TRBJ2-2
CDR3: ATSFRGTGELF

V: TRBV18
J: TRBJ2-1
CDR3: ASSPWGDNEQF

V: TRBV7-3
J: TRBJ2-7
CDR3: ASSFLPRTSGVYEQY